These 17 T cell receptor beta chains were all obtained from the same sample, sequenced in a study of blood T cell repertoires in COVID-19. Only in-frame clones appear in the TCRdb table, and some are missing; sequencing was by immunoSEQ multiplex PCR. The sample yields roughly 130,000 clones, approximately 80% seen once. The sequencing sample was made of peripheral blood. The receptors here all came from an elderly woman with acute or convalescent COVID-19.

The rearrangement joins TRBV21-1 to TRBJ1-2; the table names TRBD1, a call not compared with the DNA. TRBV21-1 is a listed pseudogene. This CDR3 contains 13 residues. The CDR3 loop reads CASSKRQCSGYTF. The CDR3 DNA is TGTGCCAGCAGCAAACGACAATGTTCTGGCTACACCTTC.

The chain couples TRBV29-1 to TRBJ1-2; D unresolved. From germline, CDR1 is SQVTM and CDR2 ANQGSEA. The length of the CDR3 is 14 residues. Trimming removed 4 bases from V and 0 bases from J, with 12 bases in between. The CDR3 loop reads CSVARGSANYGYTF. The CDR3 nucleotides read TGCAGCGTTGCCCGAGGGTCAGCTAACTATGGCTACACCTTC.

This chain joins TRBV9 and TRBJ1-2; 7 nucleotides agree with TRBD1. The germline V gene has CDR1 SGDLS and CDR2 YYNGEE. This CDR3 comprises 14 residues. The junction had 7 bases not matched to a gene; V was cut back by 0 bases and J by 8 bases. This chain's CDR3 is CASSVGGTVYGYTF. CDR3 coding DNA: TGTGCCAGCAGCGTAGGTGGGACAGTCTACGGCTACACCTTC.

The DNA for the CDR3 is TGTGCCATCAGGCCGGGACAGGGCGGGAATTCACCCCTCCACTTT. Translated: CAIRPGQGGNSPLHF. The rearrangement links TRBV10-3 to TRBJ1-6, with 9 bases identical to TRBD1. Germline V lookup: CDR1 ENHRY, CDR2 SYGVKD. CDR3 length: 15 residues. Losses at the gene ends were 6 bases for V and 7 bases for J; bases not matched to a gene: 7.

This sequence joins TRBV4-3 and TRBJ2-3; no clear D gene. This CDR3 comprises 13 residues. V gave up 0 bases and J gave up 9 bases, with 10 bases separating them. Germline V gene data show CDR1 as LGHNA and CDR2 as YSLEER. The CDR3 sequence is CASSQDRSRTQYF. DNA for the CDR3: TGCGCCAGCAGCCAAGATCGCTCTAGGACGCAGTATTTT.

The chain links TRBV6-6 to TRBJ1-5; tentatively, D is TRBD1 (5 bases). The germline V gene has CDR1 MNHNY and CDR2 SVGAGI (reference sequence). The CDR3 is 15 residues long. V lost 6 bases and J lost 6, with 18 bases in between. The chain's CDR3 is CASRVTVRRGQPQHF. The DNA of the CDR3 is TGTGCCAGCAGGGTGACTGTACGAAGGGGTCAGCCCCAGCATTTT.

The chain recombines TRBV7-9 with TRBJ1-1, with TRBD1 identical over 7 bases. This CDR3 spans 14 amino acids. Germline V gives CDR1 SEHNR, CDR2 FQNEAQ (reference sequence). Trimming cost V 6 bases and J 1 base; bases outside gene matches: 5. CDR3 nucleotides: TGTGCCAGCAGTAATACAGGGGCGAACACTGAAGCTTTCTTT. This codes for CASSNTGANTEAFF.

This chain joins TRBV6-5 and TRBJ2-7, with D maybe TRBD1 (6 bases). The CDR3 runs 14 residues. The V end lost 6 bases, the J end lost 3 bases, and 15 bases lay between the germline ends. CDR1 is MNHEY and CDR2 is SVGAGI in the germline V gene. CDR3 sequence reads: CASRAQGGSYEQYF. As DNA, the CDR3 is TGTGCCAGCAGAGCACAGGGTGGCAGCTACGAGCAGTACTTC.

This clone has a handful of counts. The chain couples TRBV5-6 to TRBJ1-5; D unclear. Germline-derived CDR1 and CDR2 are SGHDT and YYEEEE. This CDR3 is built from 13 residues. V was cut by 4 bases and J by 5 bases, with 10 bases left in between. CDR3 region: CASSLGLDQPQHF. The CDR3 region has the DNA TGTGCCAGCAGCCTCGGTCTCGATCAGCCCCAGCATTTT.

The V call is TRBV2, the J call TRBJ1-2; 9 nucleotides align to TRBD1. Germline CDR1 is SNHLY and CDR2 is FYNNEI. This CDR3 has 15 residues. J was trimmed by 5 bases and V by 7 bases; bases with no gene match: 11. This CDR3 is CASKLGTGPLYGYTF. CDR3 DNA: TGTGCCAGCAAATTAGGGACAGGGCCCTTATATGGCTACACCTTC. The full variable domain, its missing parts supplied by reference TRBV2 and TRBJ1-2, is EPEVTQTPSHQVTQMGQEVILRCVPISNHLYFYWYRQILGQKVEFLVSFYNNEISEKSEIFDDQFSVERPDGSNFTLKIRSTKLEDSAMYFCASKLGTGPLYGYTFGSGTRLTVV.

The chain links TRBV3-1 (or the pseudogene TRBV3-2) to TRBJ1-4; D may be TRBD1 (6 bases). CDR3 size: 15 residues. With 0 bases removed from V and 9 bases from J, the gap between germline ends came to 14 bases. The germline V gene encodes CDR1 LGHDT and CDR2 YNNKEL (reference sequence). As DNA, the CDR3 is TGTGCCAGCAGCCAAGAAGACAGGCGGCAGAAAAAACTGTTTTTT. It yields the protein CASSQEDRRQKKLFF.

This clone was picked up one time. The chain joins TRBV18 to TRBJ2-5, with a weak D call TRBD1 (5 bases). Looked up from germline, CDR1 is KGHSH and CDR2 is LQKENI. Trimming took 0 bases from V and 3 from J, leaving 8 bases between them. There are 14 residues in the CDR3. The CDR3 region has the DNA TGTGCCAGCTCACCACCGGCCAGGGAAGAGACCCAGTACTTC. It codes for CASSPPAREETQYF.

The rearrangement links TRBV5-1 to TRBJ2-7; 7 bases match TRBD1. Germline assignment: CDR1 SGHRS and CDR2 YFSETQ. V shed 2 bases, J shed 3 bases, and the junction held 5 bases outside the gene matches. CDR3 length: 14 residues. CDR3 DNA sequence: TGCGCCAGCAGCTTCGGACAGGAGGTCTACGAGCAGTACTTC. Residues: CASSFGQEVYEQYF.

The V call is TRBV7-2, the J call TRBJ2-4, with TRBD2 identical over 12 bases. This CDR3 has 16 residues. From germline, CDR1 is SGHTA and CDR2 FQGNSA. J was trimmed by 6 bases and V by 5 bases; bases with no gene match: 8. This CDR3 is CASSPSSGGAGNIQYF. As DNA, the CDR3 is TGTGCCAGCAGCCCCTCTAGCGGGGGGGCAGGAAACATTCAGTACTTC.

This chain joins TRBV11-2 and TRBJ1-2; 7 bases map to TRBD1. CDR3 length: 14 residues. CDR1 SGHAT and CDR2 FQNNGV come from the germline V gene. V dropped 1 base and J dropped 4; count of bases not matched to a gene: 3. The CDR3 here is CASSLAGTVYGYTF. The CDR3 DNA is TGTGCCAGCAGCTTAGCCGGGACAGTCTATGGCTACACCTTC.

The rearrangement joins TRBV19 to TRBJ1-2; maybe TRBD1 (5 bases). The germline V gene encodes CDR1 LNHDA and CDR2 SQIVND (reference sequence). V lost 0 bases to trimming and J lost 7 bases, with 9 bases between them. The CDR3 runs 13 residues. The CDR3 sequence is CASSIDLTGGYTF. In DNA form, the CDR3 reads TGTGCCAGTAGTATAGATCTCACAGGTGGCTACACCTTC.

Here the CDR3 reads CASSYMDSNYGYTF. In DNA form, the CDR3 reads TGTGCCAGCAGTTACATGGACAGCAACTATGGCTACACCTTC. This sequence joins TRBV6-5 and TRBJ1-2; maybe TRBD1 (6 bases). This CDR3 spans 14 amino acids. Trimming removed 2 bases at V and 2 bases at J, with 9 bases between. CDR1 and CDR2 (germline): MNHEY, SVGAGI.